This T cell receptor beta chain was sequenced for a study of molecular identifiers for immune sequencing clone quantification. TCRdb reprocessed the PCR reads with MiXCR, giving one entry per CDR3 protein. The data hold approximately 550,000 distinct CDR3 sequences, with roughly a fifth observed a single time. The germline V gene has CDR1 LNHDA and CDR2 SQIVND (reference sequence). J was trimmed by 1 base and V by 5 bases; bases with no gene match: 4. The CDR3 consists of 15 residues. This clonotype was obtained from a human donor in good health. Some libraries in this study had Jurkat cell RNA spiked in. The sequenced sample consisted of naive CD8+ T cells from blood, with Jurkat cell RNA spiked in. As for subset: FACS-sorted CD8+CD4-CCR7+CD45RA+ naive T cells. The chain carries TRBV19 and TRBJ2-1, with 8 bases fitting TRBD2. Written as DNA, the CDR3 is TGTGCCAGTAGTGATTCGGGAGGGTCCTACAATGAGCAGTTCTTC. This codes for CASSDSGGSYNEQFF.